This T cell receptor beta chain was captured in a study of T cells in Graves' hyperthyroidism and ophthalmopathy. Overall study findings and caveats: The model forecast ophthalmopathy, anticipating it by a median approximately 6 months before onset. Researchers report that a 13 V-J model separated ophthalmopathy from stable hyperthyroidism.

The cohort's ophthalmopathy patients, a group with duration under 3 months, had a Clinical Activity Score of at least 3 and a NOSPECS grade of at least 4. A note on this clonotype: The antigen remains undetermined.

What was amplified from RNA transcripts were TCR beta CDR3 regions. The HTBI set primed first-round TCR CDR3 RT-PCR. MiXCR was run by TCRdb on the multiplex PCR reads, yielding one entry per CDR3 protein. Of 450,000 to 650,000 distinct CDR3 sequences in the sample, 14% were seen once. The receptor was derived from a woman aged 18-29 years with Graves' ophthalmopathy. The sequencing sample was made of blood.

The CDR3 DNA reads as TGTGCCAGCAGCCAAGTTACCGGGACAGCCTACGAGCAGTACTTC. This translates into CASSQVTGTAYEQYF. The chain uses TRBV11-2 and TRBJ2-7; the match to TRBD1 covers 7 bases. The ends lost 5 bases at V and 2 bases at J; junction bases unmatched: 9. This CDR3 has 15 residues. Germline loops: CDR1 SGHAT, CDR2 FQNNGV.